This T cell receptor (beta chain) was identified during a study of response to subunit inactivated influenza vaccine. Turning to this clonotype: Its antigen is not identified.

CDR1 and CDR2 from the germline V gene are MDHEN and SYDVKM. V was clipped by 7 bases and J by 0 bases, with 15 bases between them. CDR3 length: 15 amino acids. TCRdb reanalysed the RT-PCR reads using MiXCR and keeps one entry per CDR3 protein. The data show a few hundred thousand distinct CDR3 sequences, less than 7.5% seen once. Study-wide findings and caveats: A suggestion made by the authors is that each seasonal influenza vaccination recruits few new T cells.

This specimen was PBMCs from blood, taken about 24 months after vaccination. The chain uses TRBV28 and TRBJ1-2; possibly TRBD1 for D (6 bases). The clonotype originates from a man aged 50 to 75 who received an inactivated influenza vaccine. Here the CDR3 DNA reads TGTGCCAGCAAACGAGGGGGAGAAGCTAACTATGGCTACACCTTC. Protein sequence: CASKRGGEANYGYTF.